These T cell receptor beta chains were read from a single sample in a study of blood T cell repertoires in COVID-19. TCRdb keeps only in-frame clones here, not all; method: immunoSEQ multiplex PCR. Found here are 56,000 or so clones, approximately 79% of them singletons; the top ten hold roughly 6%. Sequencing was carried out using peripheral blood. The receptors here all came from a woman between 70 and 85 years old with acute or convalescent COVID-19. CDR3s leave out the opening cysteine and the closing phenylalanine or tryptophan.

TRBJ1-2	TRBV4-2	ASSETTRGYT
TRBJ1-6	TRBV7-3	ASSLTGQYNSPLH
TRBJ1-3	TRBV5-5	ASSPQGGVGNTIY
TRBJ2-5	TRBV19	ASSVTVYQETQY
TRBJ2-3	TRBV9	ASSVAPSDVNTQY
TRBJ2-3	TRBV4-3	ASSQGDRILKGTDTQY
TRBJ2-3	TRBV9	ASSSRTSGDTQY
TRBJ2-7	TRBV29-1	SVQTGDEQY
TRBJ2-7	TRBV28	ASSYSPGGPYEQY
TRBJ2-6	TRBV7-3	ASSFRTSALSGANVLT
TRBJ2-7	TRBV18	ASSPGEGSSYEQY
TRBJ1-6	TRBV30	AWSRGVGYNSPLH
TRBJ2-5	TRBV20-1	SATASETQY
TRBJ2-5	TRBV2	ASSDPTGEETQY
TRBJ2-7	TRBV27	ASSLYRGHYEQY
TRBJ1-4	TRBV5-1	ASSPGSTNEKLF
TRBJ1-2	TRBV6-1	ASSESWTGHYT